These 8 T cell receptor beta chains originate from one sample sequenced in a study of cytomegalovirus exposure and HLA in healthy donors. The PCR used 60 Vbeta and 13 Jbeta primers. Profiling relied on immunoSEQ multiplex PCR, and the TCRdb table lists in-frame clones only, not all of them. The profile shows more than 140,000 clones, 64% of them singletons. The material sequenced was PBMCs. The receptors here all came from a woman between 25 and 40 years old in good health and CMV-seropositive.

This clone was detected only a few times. The CDR3 reads CASSYGHLSSGNTIYF. The CDR3 DNA is TGTGCCAGCAGTTACGGACACCTGAGCTCTGGAAACACCATATATTTT. This chain links TRBV6-5 with TRBJ1-3, with D tentatively TRBD1 (5 bases). Between the trimmed V and J ends, which lost 2 bases and 0 bases, there was a span of 11 bases. The length of the CDR3 is 16 residues. CDR1 and CDR2 (germline): MNHEY, SVGAGI.

The CDR3 nucleotides read TGTGCCATCAGGACAGACTTGAACACTGAAGCTTTCTTT. Its protein product is CAIRTDLNTEAFF. The gene calls are TRBV10-3 and TRBJ1-1; possible D gene TRBD1, 5 bases. Germline V CDR1 and CDR2: ENHRY, SYGVKD. The CDR3 is 13 residues long. Trimming removed 6 bases from V and 0 bases from J, with 8 bases in between.

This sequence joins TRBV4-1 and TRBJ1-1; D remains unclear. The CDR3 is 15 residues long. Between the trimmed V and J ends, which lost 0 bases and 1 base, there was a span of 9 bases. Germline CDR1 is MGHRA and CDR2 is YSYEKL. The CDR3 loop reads CASSQDMRKNTEAFF. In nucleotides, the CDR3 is TGCGCCAGCAGCCAAGATATGAGGAAGAACACTGAAGCTTTCTTT.

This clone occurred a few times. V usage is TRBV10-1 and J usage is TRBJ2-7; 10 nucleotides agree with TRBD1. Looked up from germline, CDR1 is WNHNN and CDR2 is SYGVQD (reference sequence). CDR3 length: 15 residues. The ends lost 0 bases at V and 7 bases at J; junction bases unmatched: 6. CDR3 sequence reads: CASSESGQGYGEQYF. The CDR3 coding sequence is TGCGCCAGCAGTGAGTCGGGACAGGGGTATGGTGAGCAGTACTTC.

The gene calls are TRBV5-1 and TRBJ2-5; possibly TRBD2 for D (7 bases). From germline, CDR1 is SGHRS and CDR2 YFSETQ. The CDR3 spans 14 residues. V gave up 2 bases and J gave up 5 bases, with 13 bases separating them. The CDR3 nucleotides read TGCGCCAGCAGCTTCGGGGGGCGCGGGGAGACCCAGTACTTC. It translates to CASSFGGRGETQYF.

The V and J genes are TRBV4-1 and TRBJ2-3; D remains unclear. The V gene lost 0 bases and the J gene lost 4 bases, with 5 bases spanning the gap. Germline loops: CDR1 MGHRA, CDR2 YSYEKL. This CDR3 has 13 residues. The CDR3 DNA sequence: TGCGCCAGCAGCCAAGAAGCGTCAGATACGCAGTATTTT. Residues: CASSQEASDTQYF.

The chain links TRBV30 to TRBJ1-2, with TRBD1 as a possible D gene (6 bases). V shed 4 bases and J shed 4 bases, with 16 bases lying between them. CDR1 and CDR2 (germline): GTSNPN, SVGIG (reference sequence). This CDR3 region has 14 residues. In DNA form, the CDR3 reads TGTGCCTGGATAAAAGGGGGTCTCAGCTATGGCTACACCTTC. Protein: CAWIKGGLSYGYTF.

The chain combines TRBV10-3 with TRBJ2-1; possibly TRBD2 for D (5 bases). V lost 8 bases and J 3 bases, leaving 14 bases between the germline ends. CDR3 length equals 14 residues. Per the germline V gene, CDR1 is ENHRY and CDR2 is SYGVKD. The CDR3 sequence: CAIYDGDVYNEQFF. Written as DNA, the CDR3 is TGTGCCATCTATGACGGGGATGTCTACAATGAGCAGTTCTTC.